These 20 T cell receptor beta chains were all obtained from the same sample, sequenced in a study of blood T cell repertoires in COVID-19. Measured with immunoSEQ multiplex PCR; TCRdb has only the in-frame clones, and not every one. The sample includes 250,000 to 350,000 clones, around 83% of them seen just once. Sequences were obtained from peripheral blood. The receptors were gathered from a woman aged 45-65 years with acute or convalescent COVID-19.

This chain uses TRBV6-2 or TRBV6-3 with TRBJ2-2, with TRBD2 matching 7 bases. Looked up from germline, CDR1 is MNHEY and CDR2 is SVGEGT. Unmatched junction bases numbered 13, after V lost 5 bases and J lost 7 bases. The CDR3 is 16 amino acids. The CDR3 nucleotides are TGTGCCAGCAGTGGGGGAGGACTAGTCTCCGGCGGGGAGCTGTTTTTT. Translation gives CASSGGGLVSGGELFF.

V and J are TRBV9 and TRBJ2-7; possible D gene TRBD2, 5 bases. CDR3 size: 12 residues. The V end lost 4 bases, the J end lost 5 bases, and 10 bases lay between the germline ends. Germline CDR1 SGDLS, CDR2 YYNGEE. The CDR3 loop is CASSPGIHEQYV. Written as DNA, the CDR3 is TGTGCCAGCAGCCCGGGAATCCACGAGCAGTACGTC.

This clone was counted a single time. The chain uses TRBV5-1 and TRBJ2-5; D is possibly TRBD1 (5 bases). The CDR3 runs to 14 residues. Looked up from germline, CDR1 is SGHRS and CDR2 is YFSETQ. V was clipped by 6 bases and J by 3 bases, with 15 bases between them. CDR3 nucleotides: TGCGCCAGCACCCCCCTTGGGGCAGAAGAGACCCAGTACTTC. Translation gives CASTPLGAEETQYF.

The rearrangement uses TRBV11-1 and TRBJ1-1; D may be TRBD1 (5 bases). Trimming took 5 bases from V and 1 from J, leaving 17 bases between them. The CDR3 covers 16 residues. Germline CDR1 SGHAT, CDR2 FQDESV (reference sequence). The CDR3 is CASSPRGWTGNTEAFF. The CDR3 nucleotides read TGTGCCAGCAGCCCACGGGGGTGGACGGGGAACACTGAAGCTTTCTTT.

J is TRBJ1-4 and V is TRBV2; 7 bases are shared with TRBD1. V was clipped by 7 bases and J by 0 bases; unmatched bases: 8. This CDR3 comprises 16 residues. Per germline, CDR1 SNHLY and CDR2 FYNNEI. As DNA, the CDR3 is TGTGCCAGCACCATAAACCAGGGGGCAACTAATGAAAAACTGTTTTTT. This sequence encodes CASTINQGATNEKLFF.

The gene calls are TRBV7-3 and TRBJ2-7, with 7 bases aligning to TRBD2. The trim removed 5 bases at V and 3 bases at J, leaving 13 bases unmatched. Germline CDR1 SGHTA, CDR2 FQGTGA. The CDR3 is 16 residues long. The CDR3 spells CASSTSLAYYCYEQYF. CDR3 coding DNA: TGTGCCAGCAGCACCTCACTAGCGTACTATTGCTACGAGCAGTACTTC.

This rearrangement joins TRBV6-5 to TRBJ1-2; the D gene is possibly TRBD1 (5 bases). V gave up 7 bases and J gave up 1 base, with 16 bases separating them. This CDR3 is 15 amino acids long. Germline CDR1 reads MNHEY; CDR2 reads SVGAGI. The CDR3 region has the DNA TGTGCCAGCACCAGATCCTTCGGGGGTAACTATGGCTACACCTTC. This encodes CASTRSFGGNYGYTF.

The V and J genes are TRBV5-1 and TRBJ1-5; 7 nucleotides line up with TRBD1. This CDR3 region has 14 residues. Per germline, CDR1 SGHRS and CDR2 YFSETQ. The V and J ends lost 0 bases and 7 bases, in that order; junction bases with no gene match: 4. CDR3 coding DNA: TGCGCCAGCAGCTTGGGAGGGGGCGGGCAGCCCCAGCATTTT. This encodes CASSLGGGGQPQHF. Drawing the rest from reference TRBV5-1 and TRBJ1-5, the complete variable domain is KAGVTQTPRYLIKTRGQQVTLSCSPISGHRSVSWYQQTPGQGLQFLFEYFSETQRNKGNFPGRFSGRQFSNSRSEMNVSTLELGDSALYLCASSLGGGGQPQHFGDGTRLSIL.

The rearrangement joins TRBV28 to TRBJ1-5; 10 bases are shared with TRBD1. The ends lost 2 bases at V and 7 bases at J; junction bases unmatched: 5. The CDR3 contains 15 residues. Per the germline V gene, CDR1 is MDHEN and CDR2 is SYDVKM. CDR3 bases: TGTGCCAGCAGTTTAACGGGGACAGGGGACCAGCCCCAGCATTTT. Its translation: CASSLTGTGDQPQHF.

The V call is TRBV19, the J call TRBJ2-1; TRBD2 agrees at 11 bases. Trimming cost V 1 base and J 9 bases; bases outside gene matches: 5. Germline V CDR1 and CDR2: LNHDA, SQIVND (reference sequence). The CDR3 runs to 15 residues. The CDR3 loop reads CASSIGLAGPSEQFF. The CDR3 DNA follows: TGTGCCAGTAGTATAGGACTAGCGGGACCGAGTGAGCAGTTCTTC. Variable domain in full (rest from reference TRBV19 and TRBJ2-1): DGGITQSPKYLFRKEGQNVTLSCEQNLNHDAMYWYRQDPGQGLRLIYYSQIVNDFQKGDIAEGYSVSREKKESFPLTVTSAQKNPTAFYLCASSIGLAGPSEQFFGPGTRLTVL.

This chain joins TRBV15 and TRBJ2-7; 8 nucleotides agree with TRBD2. J gave up 2 bases and V 3 bases, and 6 bases lay outside the gene matches. This CDR3 spans 15 amino acids. Germline loops: CDR1 LNHNV, CDR2 YYDKDF (reference sequence). The CDR3 sequence: CATSRSGSGTYEQYF. The CDR3 nucleotides read TGTGCCACCAGCAGGAGCGGGAGTGGGACCTACGAGCAGTACTTC.

V usage is TRBV10-3 and J usage is TRBJ2-1, with D tentatively TRBD2 (5 bases). V shed 0 bases and J shed 9 bases, with 15 bases lying between them. Germline CDR1 and CDR2: ENHRY and SYGVKD. The CDR3 totals 15 residues. CDR3 DNA sequence: TGTGCCATCAGTGAGTCTACACTAGGGAGTGGTGAGCAGTTCTTC. Amino acids: CAISESTLGSGEQFF.

The J gene is TRBJ2-5, the V gene TRBV12-3 or TRBV12-4; D is unresolved. The V end lost 3 bases, the J end lost 5 bases, and 4 bases lay between the germline ends. CDR3 length equals 11 residues. The CDR3 nucleotides are TGTGCCAGCAGTTTCGCGGAGACCCAGTACTTC. Its protein is CASSFAETQYF.

The chain carries TRBV6-2 or TRBV6-3 and TRBJ1-5; 7 nucleotides align to TRBD1. The CDR3 is 14 residues long. From germline, CDR1 is MNHEY and CDR2 SVGEGT. Trimming at V came to 2 bases and at J to 5 bases, leaving 3 bases not matched to a gene. CDR3 in amino acids: CASSYRDSDQPQHF. The CDR3 DNA follows: TGTGCCAGCAGTTACCGGGACAGCGATCAGCCCCAGCATTTT.

The V gene is TRBV6-2 or TRBV6-3, the J gene TRBJ1-5; 10 nucleotides align to TRBD1. With V trimmed by 4 bases and J by 3 bases, 9 bases remained unmatched. CDR3 length: 17 residues. Germline CDR1 is MNHEY and CDR2 is SVGEGT. CDR3 sequence reads: CASSFVPGQGFNQPQHF. CDR3 nucleotide sequence: TGTGCCAGCAGTTTCGTCCCGGGACAGGGGTTCAATCAGCCCCAGCATTTT.

The rearrangement links TRBV7-3 to TRBJ1-1, with no clear D. V lost 1 base and J 4 bases, leaving 7 bases between the germline ends. CDR3 length equals 13 residues. CDR1 is SGHTA, CDR2 FQGTGA, per germline. CDR3 sequence: CASSLSTGTEAFF. Written as DNA, the CDR3 is TGTGCCAGCAGCTTAAGTACTGGCACTGAAGCTTTCTTT.

DNA of the CDR3: TGTGCCAGCAGCCTAACCGGACTGCCGGGGTGGTACAATGAGCAGTTCTTC. The encoded protein is CASSLTGLPGWYNEQFF. V usage is TRBV7-2 and J usage is TRBJ2-1; D is possibly TRBD2 (5 bases). V dropped 5 bases and J dropped 4 bases, with 21 bases sitting between them. This CDR3 spans 17 amino acids. The germline V gene encodes CDR1 SGHTA and CDR2 FQGNSA.

The chain combines TRBV3-1 (or the pseudogene TRBV3-2) with TRBJ1-1; D call uncertain. This CDR3 comprises 13 residues. V was shortened by 5 bases and J by 0 bases, with 7 bases between the two germline ends. Germline CDR1 LGHDT, CDR2 YNNKEL (reference sequence). The CDR3 reads CASSWQLNTEAFF. In nucleotides, the CDR3 is TGTGCCAGCAGCTGGCAGTTGAACACTGAAGCTTTCTTT.

This chain connects TRBV7-2 to TRBJ2-5; 7 bases match TRBD2. This CDR3 is 13 amino acids long. V lost 6 bases to trimming and J lost 7 bases; unmatched junction nucleotides: 8. In germline, CDR1 is SGHTA, CDR2 FQGNSA. The CDR3 DNA reads TGTGCCAGCAGGCTGGCGGGAGTGGTGACCCAGTACTTC. This gives the protein CASRLAGVVTQYF. The full variable domain, completed using reference TRBV7-2 and TRBJ2-5, is GAGVSQSPSNKVTEKGKDVELRCDPISGHTALYWYRQSLGQGLEFLIYFQGNSAPDKSGLPSDRFSAERTGGSVSTLTIQRTQQEDSAVYLCASRLAGVVTQYFGPGTRLLVL.

The CDR3: CASSYSGTEGSPLHF. Here the CDR3 DNA reads TGTGCCAGCAGCTATTCCGGGACAGAGGGTTCACCCCTCCACTTT. This rearrangement joins TRBV5-4 to TRBJ1-6, with 7 nucleotides matching TRBD1. The V and J ends lost 3 bases and 9 bases, in that order; junction bases with no gene match: 9. CDR3 size: 15 residues. CDR1 and CDR2 from the germline V gene are SGHNT and YYREEE (reference sequence). Full variable domain (remainder filled in from reference TRBV5-4 and TRBJ1-6): ETGVTQSPTHLIKTRGQQVTLRCSSQSGHNTVSWYQQALGQGPQFIFQYYREEENGRGNFPPRFSGLQFPNYSSELNVNALELDDSALYLCASSYSGTEGSPLHFGNGTRLTVT.